The clone carrying this T cell receptor (beta chain) occurred once. The record originates from a study of blood T cell repertoires in COVID-19. Overall study context: Acute and convalescent COVID-19 specimens originated in the United States, Italy and Spain. PBMCs, B-cell-depleted T cells, or T cells provided the cDNA or gDNA that made up the material.

V dropped 3 bases and J dropped 3; count of bases not matched to a gene: 4. CDR3 size: 14 residues. Germline values: CDR1 LGHDT, CDR2 YNNKEL (reference sequence). Original processing notes: Amplification with reference gene primers provided the estimates of nucleated cell counts. The assay was immunoSEQ multiplex PCR, and TCRdb's table has in-frame clones only and misses some. V and J calls and clone size follow that table, whereas D and trimming were derived from the DNA. The table includes 100,000 to 120,000 clones, 80% to 90% detected once. This sequence joins TRBV3-1 (or the pseudogene TRBV3-2) and TRBJ2-7, with 8 nucleotides matching TRBD1. Input material: peripheral blood. The receptor was isolated from a man aged 35-49 years with acute or convalescent COVID-19. CDR3 sequence (DNA): TGTGCCAGCAGCCACCTGGGACAGGTCTACGAGCAGTACTTC. It yields the protein CASSHLGQVYEQYF.